Below, one T cell receptor (beta chain) is given with its context. The target of this receptor is not known. No much larger clone exists at a distance of one base, and base qualities are not known. This sample is drawn from a study of blood T cell repertoires in COVID-19 (TCRdb year 2020). About the study as a whole: The collaborator samples originated in the United States, Italy and Spain and spanned the acute and convalescent phases of COVID-19. The material from the prospective study consisted of cDNA or gDNA derived from T cells, B-cell-depleted T cells, or PBMCs. Subjects who had been exposed to COVID-19, were actively infected with it, or had recovered from it provided the deeply sampled blood TCRbeta repertoires that made up the dataset. A freely available public database, intended as a resource for researchers studying the immune response to SARS-CoV-2, is where the repertoires were released. The samples were drawn from two sources: the first 160 participants of the ongoing ImmuneRACE study, and 950 to 1,500 subjects contributed by 6 global collaborators. A de-identified subject ID, COVID-19 status, age in years and sex were almost always included in the sample metadata. Where available, HLA class I and class II types were obtained from metadata supplied by the sample provider rather than from assay-based typing.

Whole blood was collected in K2EDTA tubes by collaborating institutions according to the institutions' own protocols. For TCRbeta analysis, collaborators shipped samples in one of three forms: frozen whole blood, isolated PBMCs, or DNA extracted from either of those sample types. The germline V gene supplies CDR1 MDHEN and CDR2 SYDVKM. At the junction V is shortened by 6 bases and J by 4 bases; bases outside the gene matches: 5. Including the terminal cysteine and phenylalanine, the CDR3 comprises 13 residues. The retained sequence is limited to the CDR3, 39 bases, with the frame set at the first base. TCRbeta CDR3 regions were amplified from genomic DNA by means of the immunoSEQ Assay, a bias-controlled multiplex PCR. The study's processing was this. Nucleated cell counts per sample were estimated from amplification of reference gene primers within the assay. To quantify the absolute abundance of each unique TCRbeta CDR3 rearrangement, sequence reads were collapsed and filtered. For each sample, productive Simpson clonality was calculated as the square root of Simpson's diversity index across productive rearrangements. In its TCRdb copy, this immuneACCESS table keeps in-frame sequences only and misses some clones. Where compared with another copy, unresolved V genes explain less than half of these, and the others have no known cause. V and J calls plus clone size are reproduced from that table; the DNA served to infer D and trimming. A total of fewer than 200,000 clones appear in this sample, roughly 85% of them only once. Approximately 3.3% of the sample goes to the ten largest clones.

General conclusions and limits of the study: Clinical and demographic metadata were provided uncurated, with the amount varying by source and participant.

The clonotype originates from a human donor with acute or convalescent COVID-19. The donor label of this sample is uncertain. Sequenced material: peripheral blood. The chain was built from TRBV28 and TRBJ1-2, and 7 junction bases match TRBD1. The CDR3 amino acid sequence is: CASSLDRAYGYTF. The nucleotides read TGTGCCAGCAGCCTAGACAGGGCCTATGGCTACACCTTC.